The clone carrying this TCR beta chain was recorded a few times. The antigen is unknown. CDR1 and CDR2 from the germline V gene are SQVTM and ANQGSEA. The CDR3 extends over 15 amino acids. V dropped 0 bases and J dropped 8; count of bases not matched to a gene: 12. The sample originates from a study of regulatory T cells in long-lasting Graves disease. Findings and limits, study-wide: Persistent Graves' patients possessed reduced TCR diversity relative to recently diagnosed ones.

The time point here: newly diagnosed GD, antithyroid drugs for less than 3 months. Following extraction of RNA from PBMCs, that RNA was used to make the TCR library. Arm-PCR of CDR3 regions with iRepertoire HTBI primers generated TCR beta libraries. TCRdb redid the calling of the multiplex PCR reads with MiXCR, one entry per CDR3 protein. The table includes 350,000 to 400,000 distinct CDR3 sequences, 15% to 19% detected once. The chain joins TRBV29-1 to TRBJ1-2, with 7 bases that match TRBD1. The sample in question was peripheral blood mononuclear cells (PBMCs), obtained at new diagnosis, from a patient treated with antithyroid drugs. This TCR derives from a female donor with Graves disease. CDR3 sequence: CSVEEGDSPLGGYTF. The CDR3, as DNA: TGCAGCGTTGAAGAGGGGGACAGTCCCTTAGGGGGCTACACCTTC.